Below, 19 T cell receptor beta chains from the same sample are listed, as sequenced in a study of metastatic and nonmetastatic thyroid tumors. With MiXCR, TCRdb called clones anew from the PCR reads. Of 26,000 or so clones detected, 15% appear once; the ten largest clones hold about a sixth. Each patient came to thyroid surgery without any prior treatment (of any kind). What was sequenced was blood. The source is a male donor with papillary thyroid cancer or a benign thyroid nodule (not recorded which). Some clones in this sample may be carry-over from other donors' samples.

This clone was observed at least ten times. The chain has TRBV11-2 and TRBJ2-3; possibly TRBD1 for D (6 bases). V lost 9 bases, J lost 0 bases, and 13 bases lay in between. This CDR3 is 14 amino acids long. From germline, CDR1 is SGHAT and CDR2 FQNNGV. The CDR3 sequence: CASSRGPSTDTQYF. DNA for the CDR3: TGTGCCAGTAGCAGGGGACCTAGCACAGATACGCAGTATTTT.

This chain connects TRBV4-1 to TRBJ1-4; 7 positions match TRBD1. Looked up from germline, CDR1 is MGHRA and CDR2 is YSYEKL. V shed 0 bases, J shed 8 bases, and the junction held 6 bases outside the gene matches. The CDR3 consists of 15 residues. In DNA, the CDR3 is TGCGCCAGCAGCCAAGACCGGGACAGTTCCGAAAAACTGTTTTTT. Residues: CASSQDRDSSEKLFF.

About this clone itself: A read error is possible here, since a much larger clone lies one base away. The chain links TRBV11-3 to TRBJ2-1; possible D gene TRBD2, 6 bases. The germline V and J ends were trimmed by 7 bases and 7 bases, with 17 bases remaining between them. Germline CDR1 SGHNT, CDR2 YENEEA. The CDR3 spans 14 residues. In DNA form, the CDR3 reads TGTGCCAGCAACCTCTCCGCGGGGAGGAATGAGCAGTTCTTC. The encoded protein is CASNLSAGRNEQFF.

This chain links TRBV6-1 with TRBJ2-1, with D unresolved. Trimming left V 6 bases short and J 11 bases short, with 17 bases between. The CDR3 is made up of 13 amino acids. Germline CDR1 reads MNHNS; CDR2 reads SASEGT. The CDR3 DNA reads as TGTGCCAGCAGGAACCGTGCGGTATGTCAGCAGTTCTTC. The encoded protein is CASRNRAVCQQFF.

As to this clone: Given a much more abundant clone one base away, this may be a read error. The gene calls are TRBV9 and TRBJ2-3; unclear D gene. Germline CDR1 and CDR2: SGDLS and YYNGEE. Trimming stripped 3 bases from V and 0 bases from J, with 5 bases between. This CDR3 has 13 residues. Here the CDR3 reads CASSGWSTDTQYF. The CDR3 nucleotides are TGTGCCAGCAGCGGCTGGAGCACAGATACGCAGTATTTT.

This clone is deemed medium-sized. The chain links TRBV27 to TRBJ2-7, with a tentative D call TRBD1 (6 bases). The CDR3 spans 14 residues. The germline CDR1 and CDR2 sequences are MNHEY and SMNVEV (reference sequence). Trimming cost V 2 bases and J 3 bases, with 11 bases left between them. Here the CDR3 reads CASSLQGTHYEQYF. CDR3 sequence (DNA): TGTGCCAGCAGTTTACAGGGGACCCACTACGAGCAGTACTTC.

This clone was observed many times. The genes are TRBV7-3 and TRBJ2-1, with 12 bases matching TRBD2. Germline CDR1 SGHTA, CDR2 FQGTGA. With V trimmed by 5 bases and J by 0 bases, 5 bases remained unmatched. This CDR3 is 17 amino acids long. The CDR3 DNA follows: TGTGCCAGCAGCCCACAGACTAGCGGGAGCTCCTACAATGAGCAGTTCTTC. It is translated as CASSPQTSGSSYNEQFF.

This clone was seen many times. The chain employs TRBV6-1 and TRBJ1-6; D uncertain. The length of the CDR3 is 15 residues. The V end lost 10 bases, the J end lost 10 bases, and 23 bases lay between the germline ends. Per the germline V gene, CDR1 is MNHNS and CDR2 is SASEGT. The chain's CDR3 is CATTIASQKLSPLHF. The CDR3 DNA sequence: TGTGCCACCACAATAGCAAGCCAAAAACTGTCACCCCTCCACTTT.

Comments on this clone: The conserved final phenylalanine or tryptophan is absent from the CDR3, which likely points to a read error. The V gene is TRBV30, the J gene TRBJ2-7, with D possibly TRBD2 on 5 matching bases. The CDR3 has 12 residues. Germline V gives CDR1 GTSNPN, CDR2 SVGIG (reference sequence). The V end lost 3 bases, the J end lost 6 bases, and 12 bases lay between the germline ends. The CDR3 protein is CAWRGVAVEQYL. CDR3 DNA sequence: TGTGCCTGGAGGGGAGTAGCTGTCGAGCAGTACCTC.

Of note for this clone: At one end, the junction sequence differs from germline, possibly due to a read error. This chain joins TRBV19 and TRBJ2-7, with TRBD1 as a possible D gene (5 bases). The germline V gene has CDR1 LNHDA and CDR2 SQIVND (reference sequence). CDR3 size: 12 residues. CDR3 sequence: CASIDSPYDQYF. CDR3 coding DNA: TGTGCCAGTATCGACAGCCCCTACGATCAGTACTTC.

In its sample, this clone was seen a few times. V and J are TRBV27 and TRBJ2-1; a possible D gene is TRBD1 (5 bases). Looked up from germline, CDR1 is MNHEY and CDR2 is SMNVEV (reference sequence). The CDR3 sequence is 16 residues long. The V end was cut by 2 bases, the J end by 6 bases, with 17 bases between. The CDR3 coding sequence is TGTGCCAGCAGTTTAGGGGCAAGTGCAGCGTTCAATGAGCAGTTCTTC. This translates into CASSLGASAAFNEQFF.

This clone was picked up a small number of times. The J gene is TRBJ2-3, the V gene TRBV19, with 10 bases identical to TRBD2. The germline V gene encodes CDR1 LNHDA and CDR2 SQIVND (reference sequence). V gave up 4 bases and J gave up 3 bases; unmatched junction bases: 7. This CDR3 has 16 amino acids. DNA for the CDR3: TGTGCCAGTAGTAGACTAGCGGGCTTCCCTACAGATACGCAGTATTTT. Translating it yields CASSRLAGFPTDTQYF.

The J gene is TRBJ2-7, the V gene TRBV6-1, with TRBD2 identical over 7 bases. The CDR3 covers 16 residues. Trimming took 0 bases from V and 4 from J; bases not matched to a gene: 9. Looked up from germline, CDR1 is MNHNS and CDR2 is SASEGT. The DNA for the CDR3 is TGTGCCAGCAGTGAAGCCGCCGGCGGGGGTCAATACGAGCAGTACTTC. Protein product: CASSEAAGGGQYEQYF.

At least ten counts were recorded for this clone. A read error is possible here, since a much larger clone lies one base away. The genes are TRBV5-1 and TRBJ2-7, with 8 bases lining up with TRBD1. With 0 bases clipped from V and 6 bases from J, the junction kept 8 bases outside the gene matches. In germline, CDR1 is SGHRS, CDR2 YFSETQ. The CDR3 is 15 residues long. Written as DNA, the CDR3 is TGCGCCAGCAGCTTGGCAGGGGGCGTTTTCTGCGAGCAGTACTTC. It codes for CASSLAGGVFCEQYF.

This clone was detected ten times or more. The J gene is TRBJ1-1, the V gene TRBV20-1; the match to TRBD1 covers 10 bases. Looked up from germline, CDR1 is DFQATT and CDR2 is SNEGSKA (reference sequence). There are 14 residues in the CDR3. The junction had 10 bases not matched to a gene; V was cut back by 6 bases and J by 6 bases. CDR3: CSAQPGQGRAEAFF. The CDR3 nucleotides are TGCAGTGCCCAACCGGGACAGGGGAGGGCTGAAGCTTTCTTT.

The sample holds many counts of this clone. The chain recombines TRBV27 with TRBJ1-2; D is ambiguous. V lost 3 bases, J lost 1 base, and 6 bases lay in between. Germline V gives CDR1 MNHEY, CDR2 SMNVEV (reference sequence). The CDR3 spans 13 residues. CDR3 coding DNA: TGTGCCAGCAGTTTTGGGAATAACTATGGCTACACCTTC. The encoded protein is CASSFGNNYGYTF.

By its share, this clone is medium-sized. The chain has TRBV12-3 or TRBV12-4 and TRBJ2-6, with D unresolved. The germline V and J ends were trimmed by 5 bases and 0 bases, with 2 bases remaining between them. The CDR3 spans 13 residues. CDR3 sequence: CASSSSGANVLTF. The CDR3 DNA reads as TGTGCCAGCAGTAGCTCTGGGGCCAACGTCCTGACTTTC.

This clone has a count of ten or more. The chain combines TRBV28 with TRBJ2-7; 8 bases fit TRBD1. Looked up from germline, CDR1 is MDHEN and CDR2 is SYDVKM. Trimming took 2 bases from V and 3 from J; bases not matched to a gene: 6. This CDR3 comprises 15 residues. The CDR3 DNA reads as TGTGCCAGCAGTTTACCTCGACAGGGGAGCTACGAGCAGTACTTC. Its protein is CASSLPRQGSYEQYF.

This clone appeared many times. The CDR3 reads CASSWYGLAGGPVGTDTQYF. CDR3 DNA: TGTGCCAGCAGTTGGTATGGTCTAGCGGGAGGGCCGGTTGGCACAGATACGCAGTATTTT. The chain employs TRBV6-2 or TRBV6-3 and TRBJ2-3; TRBD2 aligns across 12 bases. From germline, CDR1 is MNHEY and CDR2 SVGEGT. The CDR3 totals 20 residues. The J segment lost 1 base and the V segment lost 4 bases, leaving 15 bases of the junction unmatched.